This is a list of T cell receptor beta chains from one sample in a study of T cells in Graves' hyperthyroidism and ophthalmopathy. TCRdb independently ran MiXCR on the multiplex PCR reads; one entry per CDR3 protein. In the table there are roughly 510,000 distinct CDR3 sequences, around 50% of which are singletons. The sequenced sample was peripheral blood or thyroid tissue (not recorded which). These receptors came from an adult woman with Graves' disease, either hyperthyroidism or ophthalmopathy (not recorded which). Each CDR3 is given with its conserved first and last residue. D genes are given only for firm matches. Clone size, where shown, is once, few, many, or a class for clones that have expanded.

>TRBV10-3|many|NA|TRBJ1-2
TGTGCCATCAGTGAAACAAGGGGCCTTGGGTTCGCTTTAAATGGCTACACCTTC
CAISETRGLGFALNGYTF
>TRBV5-1|NA|NA|TRBJ1-2
TGCGCCAGCAGCTTTGGGCCGGATTATGGCTACACCTTC
CASSFGPDYGYTF
>TRBV7-9|NA|TRBD1|TRBJ1-2
TGTGCCAGCAGTTACAAGACAGGGCGATTCTATGGCTACACCTTT
CASSYKTGRFYGYTF
>TRBV18|NA|TRBD1|TRBJ1-1
TGTGCCAGCTTCTCGGACAGGGTAGAGGCTTTCTTT
CASFSDRVEAFF
>TRBV7-9|few|TRBD1|TRBJ2-7
TGTGCCAGCAGCCAGGGACAGGTATGGGAGCAGTACTTC
CASSQGQVWEQYF
>TRBV6-5|NA|NA|TRBJ1-6
TGTGCCAGCAGTTACTCAGCCTCTCAGGGTTATAATTCACCCCTCCACTTT
CASSYSASQGYNSPLHF
>TRBV7-3|many|TRBD2|TRBJ2-2
TGTGCCAGCAGCTTAACTAGCGGGAGGGCGAACACCGGGGAGCTGTTTTTT
CASSLTSGRANTGELFF
>TRBV20-1|few|NA|TRBJ1-1
TGCAGTGCTAGAGATTTCATTGCTACTGAAGCTTTCTTT
CSARDFIATEAFF
>TRBV25-1|NA|NA|TRBJ2-2
TGTGCCAGCAGTGAATTGGGGATAGCCGGGGAGCTGTTTTTT
CASSELGIAGELFF
>TRBV10-2|many|NA|TRBJ1-1
TGCGCCAGCAGTTCTTCAGCTGAAGCTTTCTTT
CASSSSAEAFF
>TRBV9|many|NA|TRBJ2-2
TGTGCCAGCAGTCGGGACGGATCACTGGGGACCGGGGAGCTGTTTTTT
CASSRDGSLGTGELFF
>TRBV7-2|NA|NA|TRBJ1-2
TGTGCCAGCAGCTTAGCGCTCGACAGAAACTATGGCTACACCTTC
CASSLALDRNYGYTF
>TRBV4-1|few|NA|TRBJ1-4
TGCGCCAGCAGCCAAGGGGGCTCTGCAACTAATGAAAAACTGTTTTTT
CASSQGGSATNEKLFF
>TRBV10-3|NA|TRBD1|TRBJ2-5
TGTGCCAATTCCGGGACAGGGGGATACCAAGAGACCCAGTACTTC
CANSGTGGYQETQYF
>TRBV12-3/TRBV12-4|NA|TRBD1|TRBJ1-5
TGTGCCAGCAGTTTAAGACAGGGCTACCAGCCCCAGCATTTT
CASSLRQGYQPQHF
>TRBV2|NA|NA|TRBJ2-5
TGTGCCAGTAGAAGATCCGCTGAGACCCAGTACTTC
CASRRSAETQYF
>TRBV6-5|many|NA|TRBJ2-3
TGTGCCAGCAGTTACGGCGGTCCGAGCACAGATACGCAGTATTTT
CASSYGGPSTDTQYF
>TRBV29-1|NA|TRBD1|TRBJ2-7
TGCAGCGTCAAAGGACAGGGTGTTTTATACGAGCAGTACTTC
CSVKGQGVLYEQYF
>TRBV7-9|many|NA|TRBJ1-4
TGTGCCAGCAGCTCTAACAGGGCTGTGGAAAAACTGTTTTTT
CASSSNRAVEKLFF
>TRBV7-2|NA|NA|TRBJ1-5
TGCGCCAGCAGCTTGGATGGGAAATCAATCGGTCAGCCCCAGCATTTT
CASSLDGKSIGQPQHF
>TRBV28|few|TRBD1|TRBJ2-7
TGTGCCAGCAAGGCGACAGGGGAATACTACGAGCAGTACTTC
CASKATGEYYEQYF
>TRBV7-2|NA|NA|TRBJ1-5
TGTGCCAGCAGCTTGGTGAGCGGGAGCAATCAGCCCCAGCATTTT
CASSLVSGSNQPQHF
>TRBV7-3|many|NA|TRBJ2-7
TGTGCCAGCAGCTTAGGTGGGAGTCCGTCCTACGAGCAGTACTTC
CASSLGGSPSYEQYF
>TRBV9|few|NA|TRBJ1-6
TGTGCCAGCAGCGCCAACGGACAGATAAATTCACCCCTCCACTTT
CASSANGQINSPLHF
>TRBV5-1|few|NA|TRBJ1-1
TGCGCCAGCAGCTTGGGTACAAACGAAGCTTTCTTT
CASSLGTNEAFF
>TRBV7-6|NA|NA|TRBJ1-5
TGTGCCAGGGACCATAAATGTCAAACCCATAGCAATCAGCCCCAGCATTTT
CARDHKCQTHSNQPQHF
>TRBV15|NA|NA|TRBJ1-1
TGTGCCACCAGCAGAGATCTAGGGGCGGGCACTGAAGCTTTCTTT
CATSRDLGAGTEAFF
>TRBV7-4|NA|NA|TRBJ1-1
TGTGCCAGCAGCCAGAACAGGGTGTGGAACACTGAAGCTTTCTTT
CASSQNRVWNTEAFF
>TRBV11-2|few|NA|TRBJ1-1
TGTGCCAGCAAATCTTCGCGGAAGAACACTGAAGCTTTCTTT
CASKSSRKNTEAFF